This T cell receptor (beta chain) is from a study of cytomegalovirus exposure and HLA in healthy donors. The study, taken as a whole, reports: The dataset shows that most TCR sequences were rare, while some public TCRs occurred in many donors. According to a subsequent analysis, TCR clusters from the first cohort were inclined to appear together in the 110 or so validation repertoires. Accounts indicate the classifier identified cytomegalovirus status with strong specificity and sensitivity.

CDR3 length: 13 amino acids. Germline CDR1 SNHLY, CDR2 FYNNEI. Trimming left V 7 bases short and J 1 base short, with 8 bases between. Sequenced by immunoSEQ multiplex PCR; TCRdb stores in-frame clones only, minus some. The data show approximately 54,000 clones, approximately 89% seen once. In the case of this clone: Its antigen is unidentified.

The chain has TRBV2 and TRBJ1-5, with unresolved D. This TCR was recovered from a woman aged 18-35 years in good health and CMV-seropositive. Source material: PBMCs. Here the CDR3 reads CASKTESNQPQHF. CDR3 nucleotides: TGTGCCAGCAAAACAGAGAGCAATCAGCCCCAGCATTTT.